The clone carrying this T cell receptor (beta chain) came up a few times. Antigen: not known. Sample time point: week 35, safety follow-up. Topical imiquimod was applied with each vaccine dose, which held 300 ug of mutant IDH1 20-mer peptide. The data stem from a study of a mutant IDH1 vaccine in newly diagnosed glioma. Study as a whole: Before enrollment, patients got radiotherapy alone, temozolomide alone, or mostly the combination.

Germline-derived CDR1 and CDR2 are SGDLS and YYNGEE. V was clipped by 0 bases and J by 6 bases; unmatched bases: 0. CDR3 length: 14 amino acids. General study results and limits: Top-clonotype changes in peripheral T cells seemed unrelated to pseudoprogression.

Libraries were prepared by immunoSEQ multiplex PCR; TCRdb keeps only in-frame clonotypes and omits some of them. The sample contains 50,000 to 75,000 clones, about 74% of which appear only once. This specimen was PBMCs, taken from a glioma patient whose treatment included an IDH1 peptide vaccine. The chain employs TRBV9 and TRBJ1-5; TRBD1 agrees at 10 bases. The sequence came from a man in his fifties with glioma. The CDR3 DNA follows: TGTGCCAGCAGCGTAGGGACAGGGGGTCAGCCCCAGCATTTT. This gives the protein CASSVGTGGQPQHF.